One and the same sample provided the 27 T cell receptor beta chains below, sequenced in a study of OX40 agonist ivuxolimab in advanced cancers. Profiled with immunoSEQ multiplex PCR; TCRdb holds only in-frame clones, not every one. The sample shows approximately 70,000 clones, around 79% of them seen only once. The sequencing used CD4+ or CD8+ T cells sorted from blood, collected in a trial of the OX40 agonist ivuxolimab. The receptors originated from an adult with an advanced solid tumor such as melanoma, head and neck, liver or kidney cancer.

The chain has TRBV6-6 and TRBJ2-5; D remains unclear. This CDR3 region has 14 residues. Deletions cut 7 bases from V and 2 bases from J, with 14 bases between. CDR1 MNHNY and CDR2 SVGAGI come from the germline V gene (reference sequence). The CDR3 DNA reads TGTGCCAGCACCTACCCCGCGAGACAAGAGACCCAGTACTTC. This codes for CASTYPARQETQYF.

V and J are TRBV5-1 and TRBJ2-3; maybe TRBD2 (6 bases). CDR3 length: 15 residues. Trimming removed 4 bases from V and 4 bases from J, with 16 bases in between. Germline assignment: CDR1 SGHRS and CDR2 YFSETQ. CDR3 amino acids: CASSPRLDRADTQYF. The CDR3 DNA sequence: TGCGCCAGCAGCCCTCGACTAGATAGGGCAGATACGCAGTATTTT.

V usage is TRBV5-4 and J usage is TRBJ2-5; the D call may be TRBD1 or TRBD2 (5 bases each). V lost 4 bases to trimming and J lost 2 bases, with 12 bases between them. Germline CDR1 reads SGHNT; CDR2 reads YYREEE (reference sequence). The CDR3 totals 14 residues. CDR3 amino acids: CASSQGRRQETQYF. The CDR3 nucleotides are TGTGCCAGCAGCCAGGGACGTCGGCAAGAGACCCAGTACTTC.

The table lists this clone with a count of one. This chain joins TRBV15 and TRBJ1-2, with D unclear. The CDR3 loop spans 14 amino acids. Germline V gene sequence: CDR1 LNHNV, CDR2 YYDKDF (reference sequence). V gave up 0 bases and J gave up 5 bases, with 10 bases separating them. This CDR3 is CATSRDRAAYGYTF. CDR3 nucleotides: TGTGCCACCAGCAGAGATCGGGCAGCATATGGCTACACCTTC.

This clone occurred once. The rearrangement joins TRBV28 to TRBJ2-1, with D possibly being TRBD1 or TRBD2 (5 bases each). The CDR3 length is 14 residues. Trimming left V 6 bases short and J 4 bases short, with 13 bases between. Germline V CDR1 and CDR2: MDHEN, SYDVKM. In DNA, the CDR3 is TGTGCCAGCAGCCATGGGGGAAAATACAATGAGCAGTTCTTC. Protein sequence: CASSHGGKYNEQFF.

The chain employs TRBV19 and TRBJ1-5; 7 positions match TRBD1. Germline V gene lookup returns CDR1 LNHDA and CDR2 SQIVND (reference sequence). J gave up 0 bases and V 5 bases, and 4 bases lay outside the gene matches. This CDR3 is 15 amino acids long. For the CDR3, the DNA is TGTGCCAGTAGTGTTAGGGGGCCTAGCAATCAGCCCCAGCATTTT. This gives the protein CASSVRGPSNQPQHF.

V usage is TRBV27 and J usage is TRBJ2-1; D gene unclear. V was shortened by 5 bases and J by 0 bases, with 11 bases between the two germline ends. Per germline, CDR1 MNHEY and CDR2 SMNVEV (reference sequence). The CDR3 spans 15 residues. CDR3 protein: CASSPDQGSYNEQFF. The CDR3 DNA is TGTGCCAGCAGTCCTGACCAAGGCTCCTACAATGAGCAGTTCTTC.

The V gene is TRBV7-9, the J gene TRBJ1-1; tentatively, D is TRBD1 (5 bases). Germline lookup yields CDR1 SEHNR and CDR2 FQNEAQ (reference sequence). V was trimmed by 3 bases and J by 1 base, leaving 6 bases between them. The CDR3 consists of 13 residues. The CDR3 reads CASSFGANTEAFF. The CDR3 bases are TGTGCCAGCAGCTTCGGGGCGAACACTGAAGCTTTCTTT.

This chain connects TRBV5-4 to TRBJ2-1, with 9 bases fitting TRBD2. V was clipped by 7 bases and J by 10 bases; unmatched bases: 12. Per germline, CDR1 SGHNT and CDR2 YYREEE (reference sequence). The CDR3 runs to 14 residues. CDR3 DNA sequence: TGTGCCAGCTGGCGGGAGGGCCGACGGGGGGAGCAGTTCTTC. As protein: CASWREGRRGEQFF.

The V and J genes are TRBV5-6 and TRBJ1-2; weak D call: TRBD1 (5 bases). V lost 3 bases and J 8 bases, leaving 20 bases between the germline ends. CDR1 is SGHDT, CDR2 YYEEEE, per germline. CDR3 length: 15 residues. Written as DNA, the CDR3 is TGTGCCAGCAGCTCTTCCGGGAAGGGGCGTGGAGGCTACACCTTC. This gives the protein CASSSSGKGRGGYTF. Drawing the rest from reference TRBV5-6 and TRBJ1-2, the complete variable domain is DAGVTQSPTHLIKTRGQQVTLRCSPKSGHDTVSWYQQALGQGPQFIFQYYEEEERQRGNFPDRFSGHQFPNYSSELNVNALLLGDSALYLCASSSSGKGRGGYTFGSGTRLTVV.

V gene TRBV5-4 combines with J gene TRBJ2-7; no firm D call. The germline CDR1 and CDR2 sequences are SGHNT and YYREEE (reference sequence). The CDR3 loop spans 11 amino acids. V lost 4 bases and J 4 bases, leaving 6 bases between the germline ends. This CDR3 is CASSDQYEQYF. DNA of the CDR3: TGTGCCAGCAGCGACCAGTACGAGCAGTACTTC.

This clone has only a few counts. The rearrangement links TRBV11-2 to TRBJ2-7, with 11 positions matching TRBD2. The CDR3 sequence is 14 residues long. Germline trimming cut 5 bases from V and 4 bases from J; bases unmatched to any gene: 4. CDR1 and CDR2 from the germline V gene are SGHAT and FQNNGV. The CDR3 spells CASSVSSGRYEQYF. CDR3 DNA: TGTGCCAGCAGCGTTTCTAGCGGGAGGTACGAGCAGTACTTC.

The chain links TRBV2 to TRBJ2-2, with 10 nucleotides matching TRBD1. From germline, CDR1 is SNHLY and CDR2 FYNNEI. The junction had 5 bases not matched to a gene; V was cut back by 6 bases and J by 4 bases. The CDR3 loop spans 15 amino acids. The CDR3 loop is CASRGQGSPTGELFF. The DNA for the CDR3 is TGTGCCAGCAGGGGACAGGGGAGCCCCACCGGGGAGCTGTTTTTT. Full variable domain (outside the CDR3, taken from reference TRBV2 and TRBJ2-2): EPEVTQTPSHQVTQMGQEVILRCVPISNHLYFYWYRQILGQKVEFLVSFYNNEISEKSEIFDDQFSVERPDGSNFTLKIRSTKLEDSAMYFCASRGQGSPTGELFFGEGSRLTVL.

The rearrangement joins TRBV5-6 to TRBJ2-5, with D maybe TRBD2 (6 bases). The V end was cut by 4 bases, the J end by 3 bases, with 13 bases between. There are 14 residues in the CDR3. CDR1 and CDR2 (germline): SGHDT, YYEEEE. The CDR3 reads CASSVTGTEETQYF. The CDR3 DNA is TGTGCCAGCAGCGTCACCGGGACTGAAGAGACCCAGTACTTC.

This clone was observed a few times. The genes are TRBV27 and TRBJ1-2; the D gene is possibly TRBD1 (5 bases). This CDR3 has 13 amino acids. Per germline, CDR1 MNHEY and CDR2 SMNVEV (reference sequence). V was clipped by 4 bases and J by 4 bases, with 10 bases between them. Here the CDR3 reads CASSSPGSYGYTF. CDR3 sequence (DNA): TGTGCCAGCAGTTCCCCAGGGAGCTATGGCTACACCTTC.

This clone was detected a few times. V gene TRBV15 combines with J gene TRBJ1-3, with TRBD1 matching over 7 bases. With 4 bases clipped from V and 6 bases from J, the junction kept 15 bases outside the gene matches. This CDR3 is built from 17 residues. The germline V gene encodes CDR1 LNHNV and CDR2 YYDKDF (reference sequence). CDR3 sequence (DNA): TGTGCCACCAGCATTGCCCTAGAGATACAGGGGTTAAACACCATATATTTT. Its protein is CATSIALEIQGLNTIYF.

J is TRBJ2-3 and V is TRBV4-1; 7 bases fit TRBD2. The germline V gene encodes CDR1 MGHRA and CDR2 YSYEKL. CDR3 length: 17 amino acids. J was trimmed by 2 bases and V by 0 bases; bases with no gene match: 8. The CDR3 region is CASSQEKAGASTDTQYF. The DNA for the CDR3 is TGCGCCAGCAGCCAAGAAAAGGCGGGAGCCTCCACAGATACGCAGTATTTT.

This rearrangement joins TRBV4-3 to TRBJ2-7; D might be TRBD1 (5 bases). From germline, CDR1 is LGHNA and CDR2 YSLEER. V lost 1 base and J lost 1, with 8 bases in between. This CDR3 spans 14 amino acids. The CDR3 spells CASSQGPGSYEQYF. The CDR3 coding sequence is TGCGCCAGCAGCCAAGGCCCAGGGTCCTACGAGCAGTACTTC.

The chain combines TRBV27 with TRBJ1-5; tentative D call: TRBD1 (5 bases). Between the trimmed V and J ends, which lost 4 bases and 7 bases, there was a span of 17 bases. CDR3 length equals 15 residues. Germline V gene sequence: CDR1 MNHEY, CDR2 SMNVEV (reference sequence). The DNA of the CDR3 is TGTGCCAGCAGTTCCTTTGTCCCAGGGTTCCAGCCCCAGCATTTT. Protein sequence: CASSSFVPGFQPQHF.

V gene TRBV27 combines with J gene TRBJ2-7, with D perhaps matching TRBD1 (5 bases). Looked up from germline, CDR1 is MNHEY and CDR2 is SMNVEV (reference sequence). V lost 3 bases and J 4 bases, leaving 10 bases between the germline ends. This CDR3 region has 13 residues. The CDR3 DNA is TGTGCCAGCAGTTTCCAGGGTACTTACGAGCAGTACTTC. Protein sequence: CASSFQGTYEQYF.

In DNA form, the CDR3 reads TGTGCCAGCAGCCCTGACAGAATCTATGGCTACACCTTC. It encodes CASSPDRIYGYTF. The V gene is TRBV5-6, the J gene TRBJ1-2, with D maybe TRBD1 (5 bases). The CDR3 runs 13 residues. Germline V lookup: CDR1 SGHDT, CDR2 YYEEEE. V lost 4 bases, J lost 4 bases, and 11 bases lay in between.

The chain joins TRBV2 to TRBJ1-1; D is possibly TRBD1 (5 bases). The germline V gene encodes CDR1 SNHLY and CDR2 FYNNEI. The CDR3 consists of 15 residues. V lost 1 base and J lost 4, with 13 bases in between. Here the CDR3 DNA reads TGTGCCAGCAGTGAAGGGGGGAGGCGAGGCACTGAAGCTTTCTTT. This translates into CASSEGGRRGTEAFF.

This clone was seen more than once but under ten times. This chain links TRBV4-3 with TRBJ2-2; 10 bases map to TRBD2. CDR1 LGHNA and CDR2 YSLEER come from the germline V gene. The V gene end was trimmed by 4 bases and the J gene end by 5 bases; junction bases not matched to a gene: 4. This CDR3 spans 15 amino acids. The CDR3 loop is CASSPGTSVTGELFF. Here the CDR3 DNA reads TGCGCCAGCAGCCCCGGGACTAGCGTAACCGGGGAGCTGTTTTTT.

The chain employs TRBV6-6 and TRBJ1-1; 8 bases are shared with TRBD1. With 4 bases clipped from V and 6 bases from J, the junction kept 7 bases outside the gene matches. CDR3 length: 14 residues. Germline values: CDR1 MNHNY, CDR2 SVGAGI (reference sequence). CDR3 region: CASSSHDRGAEAFF. In DNA, the CDR3 is TGTGCCAGCAGTTCCCACGACAGGGGCGCTGAAGCTTTCTTT.

This chain joins TRBV5-6 and TRBJ2-7; a possible D gene is TRBD1 (5 bases). This CDR3 has 15 amino acids. Germline V gives CDR1 SGHDT, CDR2 YYEEEE. CDR3 sequence (DNA): TGTGCCAGAAGCTTGGCAGGGAAGTCCGACTACGAGCAGTACGTC. Translated, it gives CARSLAGKSDYEQYV.

This clone is classed as medium-sized. The sample carries other DNA sequences with the same CDR3. This chain uses TRBV5-1 with TRBJ1-5; D is undetermined. V shed 0 bases and J shed 1 base, with 8 bases lying between them. There are 15 residues in the CDR3. Germline values: CDR1 SGHRS, CDR2 YFSETQ. The CDR3 nucleotides are TGCGCCAGCAGCTTGGGGACTGGGAGCAATCAGCCCCAGCATTTT. Protein sequence: CASSLGTGSNQPQHF.

The V call is TRBV9, the J call TRBJ2-2; 7 positions agree with TRBD2. CDR3 length: 15 amino acids. Trimming removed 6 bases from V and 2 bases from J; junction bases left unmatched: 7. Germline lookup yields CDR1 SGDLS and CDR2 YYNGEE. Here the CDR3 reads CASTSGAGNTGELFF. In DNA, the CDR3 is TGTGCCAGCACCAGCGGGGCCGGCAACACCGGGGAGCTGTTTTTT.